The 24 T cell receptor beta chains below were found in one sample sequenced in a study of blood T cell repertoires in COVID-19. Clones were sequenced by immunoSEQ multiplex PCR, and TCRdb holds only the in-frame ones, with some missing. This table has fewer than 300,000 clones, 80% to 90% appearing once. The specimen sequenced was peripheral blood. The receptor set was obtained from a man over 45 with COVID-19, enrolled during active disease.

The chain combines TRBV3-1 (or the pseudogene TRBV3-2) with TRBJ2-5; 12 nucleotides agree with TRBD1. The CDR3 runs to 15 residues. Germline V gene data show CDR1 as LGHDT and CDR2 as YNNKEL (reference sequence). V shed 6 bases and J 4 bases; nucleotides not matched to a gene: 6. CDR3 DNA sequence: TGTGCCAGCAGGACGGGGACAGGGGGCGCAGAGACCCAGTACTTC. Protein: CASRTGTGGAETQYF.

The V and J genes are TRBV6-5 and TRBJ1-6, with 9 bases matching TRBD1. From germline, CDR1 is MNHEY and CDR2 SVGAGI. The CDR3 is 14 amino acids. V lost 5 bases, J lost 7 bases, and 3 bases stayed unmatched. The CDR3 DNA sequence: TGTGCCAGCAGTAGGGACAGGGTCAATTCACCCCTCCACTTT. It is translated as CASSRDRVNSPLHF.

The CDR3: CASSLIDGTAYEQYF. CDR3 bases: TGTGCCAGCAGCTTAATTGACGGGACAGCCTACGAGCAGTACTTC. The V gene is TRBV7-6, the J gene TRBJ2-7; 7 bases map to TRBD1. V dropped 2 bases and J dropped 2; count of bases not matched to a gene: 6. CDR1 SGHVS and CDR2 FNYEAQ come from the germline V gene. The CDR3 covers 15 residues.

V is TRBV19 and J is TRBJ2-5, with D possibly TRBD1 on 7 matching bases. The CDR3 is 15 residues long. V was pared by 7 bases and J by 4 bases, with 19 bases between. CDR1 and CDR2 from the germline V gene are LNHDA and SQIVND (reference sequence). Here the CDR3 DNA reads TGTGCCAGTACCATAACAGGGGAGGTTAGAGAGACCCAGTACTTC. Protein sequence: CASTITGEVRETQYF.

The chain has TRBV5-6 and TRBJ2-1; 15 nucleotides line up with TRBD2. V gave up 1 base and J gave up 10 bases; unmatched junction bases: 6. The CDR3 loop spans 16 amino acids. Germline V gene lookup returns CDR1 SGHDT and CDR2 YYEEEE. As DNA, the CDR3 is TGTGCCAGCAGCTTGCCTTCCGGGACTAGCGGGAGGGAGCAGTTCTTC. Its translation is CASSLPSGTSGREQFF.

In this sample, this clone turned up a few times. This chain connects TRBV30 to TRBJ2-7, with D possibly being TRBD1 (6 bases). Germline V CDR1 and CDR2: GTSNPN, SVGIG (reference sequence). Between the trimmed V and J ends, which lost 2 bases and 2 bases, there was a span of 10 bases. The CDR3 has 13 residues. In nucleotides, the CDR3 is TGTGCCTGGAGTCGGACAGTAACCTACGAGCAGTACTTC. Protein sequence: CAWSRTVTYEQYF.

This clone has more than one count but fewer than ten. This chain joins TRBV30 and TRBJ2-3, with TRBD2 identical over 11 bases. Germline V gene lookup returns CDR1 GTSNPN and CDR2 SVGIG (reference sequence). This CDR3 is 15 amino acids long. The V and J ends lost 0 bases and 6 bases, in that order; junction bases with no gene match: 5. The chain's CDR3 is CAWSVSTSGSDTQYF. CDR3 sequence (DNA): TGTGCCTGGAGTGTATCTACTAGCGGGAGTGATACGCAGTATTTT.

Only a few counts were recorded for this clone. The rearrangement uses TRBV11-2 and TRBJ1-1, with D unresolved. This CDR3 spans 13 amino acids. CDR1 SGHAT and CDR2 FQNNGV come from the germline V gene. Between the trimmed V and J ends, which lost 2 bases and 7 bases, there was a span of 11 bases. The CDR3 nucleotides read TGTGCCAGCAGCTTATCCCGGGATTATGAAGCTTTCTTT. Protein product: CASSLSRDYEAFF.

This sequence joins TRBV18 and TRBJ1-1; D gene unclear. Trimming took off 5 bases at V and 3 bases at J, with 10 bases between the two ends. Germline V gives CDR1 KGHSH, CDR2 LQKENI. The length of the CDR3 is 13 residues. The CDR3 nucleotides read TGTGCCAGCTCAGGAGCCGACGACACTGAAGCTTTCTTT. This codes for CASSGADDTEAFF.

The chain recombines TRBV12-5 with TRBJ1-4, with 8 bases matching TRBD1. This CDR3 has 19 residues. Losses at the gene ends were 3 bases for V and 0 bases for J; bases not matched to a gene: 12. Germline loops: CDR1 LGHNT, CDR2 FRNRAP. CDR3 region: CASGLLRTGFYATNEKLFF. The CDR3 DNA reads TGTGCTAGTGGTTTACTCCGGACAGGGTTTTACGCAACTAATGAAAAACTGTTTTTT.

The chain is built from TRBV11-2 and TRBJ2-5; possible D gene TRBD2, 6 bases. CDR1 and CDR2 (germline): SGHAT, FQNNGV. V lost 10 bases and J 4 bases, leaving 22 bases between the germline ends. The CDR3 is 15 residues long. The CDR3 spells CATLRGSGGRETQYF. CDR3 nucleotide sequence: TGTGCCACTCTGAGGGGTAGCGGCGGAAGAGAGACCCAGTACTTC.

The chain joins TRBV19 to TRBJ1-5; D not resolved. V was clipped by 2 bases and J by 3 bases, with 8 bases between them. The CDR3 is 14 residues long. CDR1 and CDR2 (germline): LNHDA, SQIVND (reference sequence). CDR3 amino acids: CASSITGDNQPQHF. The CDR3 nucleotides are TGTGCCAGTAGTATAACCGGGGACAATCAGCCCCAGCATTTT. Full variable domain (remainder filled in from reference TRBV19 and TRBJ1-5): DGGITQSPKYLFRKEGQNVTLSCEQNLNHDAMYWYRQDPGQGLRLIYYSQIVNDFQKGDIAEGYSVSREKKESFPLTVTSAQKNPTAFYLCASSITGDNQPQHFGDGTRLSIL.

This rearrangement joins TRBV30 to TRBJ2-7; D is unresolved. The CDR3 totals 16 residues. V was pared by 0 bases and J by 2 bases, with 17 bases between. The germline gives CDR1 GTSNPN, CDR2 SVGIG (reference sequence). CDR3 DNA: TGTGCCTGGAGTGTACCGTGGAGTAAACTAACCTACGAGCAGTACTTC. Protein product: CAWSVPWSKLTYEQYF.

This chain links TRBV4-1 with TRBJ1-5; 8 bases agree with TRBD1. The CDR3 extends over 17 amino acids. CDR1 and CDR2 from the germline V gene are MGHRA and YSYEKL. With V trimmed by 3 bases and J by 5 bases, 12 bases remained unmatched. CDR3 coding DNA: TGCGCCAGCAGCCACGGGGGAGACAGGGGAATATATCAGCCCCAGCATTTT. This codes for CASSHGGDRGIYQPQHF.

The CDR3 is CASSLLAKQETQYF. The CDR3 nucleotides are TGTGCCAGCAGCTTATTAGCGAAACAAGAGACCCAGTACTTC. This chain links TRBV7-9 with TRBJ2-5; tentatively, D is TRBD2 (5 bases). This CDR3 has 14 amino acids. Trimming stripped 2 bases from V and 2 bases from J, with 9 bases between. Germline V CDR1 and CDR2: SEHNR, FQNEAQ (reference sequence). Filled out from reference TRBV7-9 and TRBJ2-5, the complete variable domain reads DTGVSQNPRHKITKRGQNVTFRCDPISEHNRLYWYRQTLGQGPEFLTYFQNEAQLEKSRLLSDRFSAERPKGSFSTLEIQRTEQGDSAMYLCASSLLAKQETQYFGPGTRLLVL.

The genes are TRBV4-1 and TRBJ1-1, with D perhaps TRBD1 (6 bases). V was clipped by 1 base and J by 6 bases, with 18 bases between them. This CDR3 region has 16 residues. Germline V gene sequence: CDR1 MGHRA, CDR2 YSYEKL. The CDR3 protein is CASSQGEGGRWSEAFF. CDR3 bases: TGCGCCAGCAGCCAAGGGGAAGGGGGAAGATGGTCTGAAGCTTTCTTT.

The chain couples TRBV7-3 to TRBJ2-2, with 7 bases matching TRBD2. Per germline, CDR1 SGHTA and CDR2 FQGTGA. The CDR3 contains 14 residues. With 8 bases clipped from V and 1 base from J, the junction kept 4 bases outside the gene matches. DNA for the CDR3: TGTGCCAGCTCGCTAGCGGAGAACACCGGGGAGCTGTTTTTT. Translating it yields CASSLAENTGELFF.

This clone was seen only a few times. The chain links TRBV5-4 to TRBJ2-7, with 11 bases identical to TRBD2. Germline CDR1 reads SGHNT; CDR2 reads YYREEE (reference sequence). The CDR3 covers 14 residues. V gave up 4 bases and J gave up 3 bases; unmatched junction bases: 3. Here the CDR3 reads CASSPGTSGYEQYF. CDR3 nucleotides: TGTGCCAGCAGCCCGGGGACTAGCGGCTACGAGCAGTACTTC.

For the CDR3, the DNA is TGTGCCAGCAGCTTAGGGACTAGCGGGAGCGGTGAGCAGTTCTTC. It translates to CASSLGTSGSGEQFF. This rearrangement joins TRBV7-2 to TRBJ2-1; TRBD2 aligns across 13 bases. The CDR3 covers 15 residues. CDR1 and CDR2 (germline): SGHTA, FQGNSA. The trim removed 1 base at V and 9 bases at J, leaving 3 bases unmatched.

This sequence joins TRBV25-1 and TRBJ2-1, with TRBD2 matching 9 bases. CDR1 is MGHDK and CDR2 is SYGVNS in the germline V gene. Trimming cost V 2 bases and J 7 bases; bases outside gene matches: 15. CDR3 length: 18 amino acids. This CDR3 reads CASSERSGSGRFMNEQFF. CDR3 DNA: TGTGCCAGCAGTGAAAGGTCGGGTAGCGGGAGATTTATGAATGAGCAGTTCTTC.

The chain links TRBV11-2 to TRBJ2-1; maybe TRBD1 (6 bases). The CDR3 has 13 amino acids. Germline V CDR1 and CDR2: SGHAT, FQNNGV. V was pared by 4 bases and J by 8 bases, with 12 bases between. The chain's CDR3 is CASSYPRGYEQFF. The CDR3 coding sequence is TGTGCCAGCAGCTACCCCAGGGGATATGAGCAGTTCTTC.

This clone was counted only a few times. The CDR3 nucleotides are TGTGCCACCAGTGGTACCCGCGGGCAGGACCAAGGTCAGCCCCAGCATTTT. Translation gives CATSGTRGQDQGQPQHF. The rearrangement joins TRBV24-1 to TRBJ1-5; no reliable D call. Germline V lookup: CDR1 KGHDR, CDR2 SFDVKD. This CDR3 comprises 17 residues. Trimming cost V 5 bases and J 6 bases, with 22 bases left between them.

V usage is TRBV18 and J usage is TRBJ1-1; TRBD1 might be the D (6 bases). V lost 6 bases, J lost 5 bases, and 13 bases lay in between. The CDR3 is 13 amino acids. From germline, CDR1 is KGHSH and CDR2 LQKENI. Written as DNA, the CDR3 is TGTGCCAGCTCTCGAGGGGGTGCGACTGAAGCTTTCTTT. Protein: CASSRGGATEAFF.

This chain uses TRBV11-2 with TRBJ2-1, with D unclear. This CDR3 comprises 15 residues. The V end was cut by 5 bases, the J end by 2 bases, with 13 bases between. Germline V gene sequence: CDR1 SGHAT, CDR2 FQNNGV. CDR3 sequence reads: CASSRQATAYNEQFF. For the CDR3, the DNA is TGTGCCAGCAGCCGCCAGGCCACAGCCTACAATGAGCAGTTCTTC.